Below, one T cell receptor (beta chain) is given with its context. This specimen comes from a study of shared T cell receptors in the human thymus. Method: immunoSEQ multiplex PCR; TCRdb's copy keeps in-frame clones and lacks some. The table records about 730,000 clones, roughly 88% of them present only once. These data also formed part of another study, on human thymus T cells. That publication notes: Thymus pieces cut out during corrective heart surgery were the tissue that was used.

Sequenced sample: thymocytes. The TCR was taken from a girl under three years old with a congenital heart defect.

The CDR3 sequence: CASSEIGGGHNSYEQYF. Here the CDR3 DNA reads TGTGCCAGCAGTGAAATTGGCGGAGGTCATAATTCCTACGAGCAGTACTTC. The chain carries TRBV6-1 and TRBJ2-7; maybe TRBD2 (5 bases). The CDR3 has 17 amino acids. From germline, CDR1 is MNHNS and CDR2 SASEGT. Trimming pared 2 bases from V and 1 base from J, leaving 18 bases between.